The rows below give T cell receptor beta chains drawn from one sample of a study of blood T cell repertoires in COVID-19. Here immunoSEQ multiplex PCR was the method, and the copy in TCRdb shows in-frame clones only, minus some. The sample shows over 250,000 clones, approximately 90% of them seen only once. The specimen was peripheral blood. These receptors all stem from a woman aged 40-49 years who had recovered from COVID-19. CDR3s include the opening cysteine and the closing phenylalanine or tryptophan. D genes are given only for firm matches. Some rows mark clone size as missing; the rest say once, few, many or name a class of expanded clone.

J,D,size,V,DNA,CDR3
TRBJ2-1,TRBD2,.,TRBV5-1,TGCGCCAGCAGCTTGGCGGGACTACCAACCTACAATGAGCAGTTCTTC,CASSLAGLPTYNEQFF
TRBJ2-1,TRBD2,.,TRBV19,TGTGCCAGTAGTCAAACTAGCGGGTGGGATAATGAGCAGTTCTTC,CASSQTSGWDNEQFF
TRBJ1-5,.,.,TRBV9,TGTGCCAGCGGGAGGGGGGGAGGCAATCAGCCCCAGCATTTT,CASGRGGGNQPQHF
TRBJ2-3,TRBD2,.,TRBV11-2,TGTGCCAGCGGGGGGGGAGAAGTAGATACGCAGTATTTT,CASGGGEVDTQYF
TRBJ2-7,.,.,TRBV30,TGTGCCTGGAGTGGTGGCAGGGTCGCAGCCGAGCAGTACTTC,CAWSGGRVAAEQYF
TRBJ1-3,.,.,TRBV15,TGTGCCACCAGTCCCCGGGGCGGGGAGTCTGGAAACACCATATATTTT,CATSPRGGESGNTIYF
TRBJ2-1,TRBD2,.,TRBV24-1,TGTGCCACCAGTGATTTCGGGGGTCCCGGGACTAGCGGCTACAATGAGCAGTTCTTC,CATSDFGGPGTSGYNEQFF
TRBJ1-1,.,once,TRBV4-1,TGCGCCAGCAGCCAAGTCGGTAACACTGAAGCTTTCTTT,CASSQVGNTEAFF
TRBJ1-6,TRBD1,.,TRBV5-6,TGTGCCAGCAGCTCGGACCCCGGGACAGCCAATTCACCCCTCCACTTT,CASSSDPGTANSPLHF
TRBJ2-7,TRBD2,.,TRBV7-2,TGTGCCAGCAGCCCAGCGGGGCGACCCTCCTACGAGCAGTACTTC,CASSPAGRPSYEQYF
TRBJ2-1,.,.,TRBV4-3,TGCGCCAGCAGCCCCCGCGGGGGCCGCGGCTACAATGAGCAGTTCTTC,CASSPRGGRGYNEQFF
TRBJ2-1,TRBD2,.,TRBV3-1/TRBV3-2,TGTGCCAGCAGAACGGGACTAGATTTCTACAATGAGCAGTTCTTC,CASRTGLDFYNEQFF
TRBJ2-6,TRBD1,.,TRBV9,TGTGCCAGCAGCGGAGGACAGGGGGCGGGAGGGGCCAACGTCCTGACTTTC,CASSGGQGAGGANVLTF
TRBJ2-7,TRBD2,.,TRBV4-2,TGTGCCAGCAGCCACAGACTAGCCCCGTCCTACGAGCAGTACTTC,CASSHRLAPSYEQYF
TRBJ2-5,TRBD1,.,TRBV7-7,TGTGCTAGCAGCCCCGGCGCCCGACAGGGGGCCTTTGAGACCCAGTACTTC,CASSPGARQGAFETQYF
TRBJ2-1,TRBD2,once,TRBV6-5,TGTGCCAGCTCGGGACTAGCGGGAGAAGGTGAGCAGTTCTTC,CASSGLAGEGEQFF
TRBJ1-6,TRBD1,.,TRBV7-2,TGTGCCAGCACCCCGGGACAGGGGTTTTCACCCCTCCACTTT,CASTPGQGFSPLHF
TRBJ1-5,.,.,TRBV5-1,TGCGCCAGCAGCTCGGGGGGTGGGGCTGGGCAGCCCCAGCATTTT,CASSSGGGAGQPQHF
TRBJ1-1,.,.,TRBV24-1,TGTGCCACCAGTGACCCGGACCCCCGGGGGACTGAAGCTTTCTTT,CATSDPDPRGTEAFF
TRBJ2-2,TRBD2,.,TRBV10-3,TGTGCCATCAGCGACACCCGGGGCGGGAGGGCCCGGGAACCCGGGGAGCTGTTTTTT,CAISDTRGGRAREPGELFF
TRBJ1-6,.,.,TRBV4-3,TGCGCCAGCAGCCGCGTGGGGGCAGGGCGCTCACCCCTCCACTTT,CASSRVGAGRSPLHF
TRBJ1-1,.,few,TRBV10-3,TGTGCCATCAGTGACGGGGGCACTGAAGCTTTCTTT,CAISDGGTEAFF
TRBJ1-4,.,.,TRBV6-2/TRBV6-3,TGTGCCAGCAGTCCAGTTAATGAAAAACTGTTTTTT,CASSPVNEKLFF
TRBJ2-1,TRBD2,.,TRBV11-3,TGTGCCAGCAACCCCCGTGCGGGAGTGGGGTACAATGAGCAGTTCTTC,CASNPRAGVGYNEQFF
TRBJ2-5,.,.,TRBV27,TGTGCCAGCAGTTCCAACAGGGTGGGGACCCAGTACTTC,CASSSNRVGTQYF
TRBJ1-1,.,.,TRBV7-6,TGTGCCAGCAGCAAAGAAGGTGGAGTGAACACTGAAGCTTTCTTT,CASSKEGGVNTEAFF
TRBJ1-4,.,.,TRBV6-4,TGTGCCAGCAGTGACCCAGACCGGGACATTAACGAAAAACTGTTTTTT,CASSDPDRDINEKLFF
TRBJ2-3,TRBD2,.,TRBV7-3,TGTGCCAGCAGCTTAACCCCCTCGACTAGCGGTGCAGATACGCAGTATTTT,CASSLTPSTSGADTQYF
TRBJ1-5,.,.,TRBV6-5,TGTGCCAGCAGTTCCAAGGGACACCTTCTGGGTCAGCCCCAGCATTTT,CASSSKGHLLGQPQHF
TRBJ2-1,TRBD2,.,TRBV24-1,TGTGCCACCAGTGCCAACCCCGGGACTAGCGGGATGCTTGAGCAGTTCTTC,CATSANPGTSGMLEQFF
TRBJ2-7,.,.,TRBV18,TGTGCCAGCTCACCTGGGGCTTACGAGCAGTACTTC,CASSPGAYEQYF
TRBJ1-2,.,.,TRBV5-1,TGCGCCAGCAGCACAAACAGGGCTACTAACTATGGCTACACCTTC,CASSTNRATNYGYTF
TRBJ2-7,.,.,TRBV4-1,TGCGCCAGCAGCCAAGATCCGGACACATTCCACGAGCAGTACTTC,CASSQDPDTFHEQYF
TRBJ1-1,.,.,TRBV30,TGTGCCTGGACCACAGTCGTGAACACTGAAGCTTTCTTT,CAWTTVVNTEAFF
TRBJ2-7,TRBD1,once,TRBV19,TGTGCCAGTAAGAGGACAGGGGGCGGCGAGCAGTACTTC,CASKRTGGGEQYF
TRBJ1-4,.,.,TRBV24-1,TGTGCCACCAGTGAGAGCCATAGTGGTTATCTGTTTTTT,CATSESHSGYLFF
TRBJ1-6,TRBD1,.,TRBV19,TGTGCCAGTGCCTGGGACAGGTCTTCACCCCTCCACTTT,CASAWDRSSPLHF
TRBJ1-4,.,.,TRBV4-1,TGCGCCAGCAGCCAACCTCGGAAGAGGAATGAAAAACTGTTTTTT,CASSQPRKRNEKLFF
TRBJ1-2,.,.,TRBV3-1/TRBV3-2,TGTGCCAGCAGCCCAACAGGGAACTATGGCTACACCTTC,CASSPTGNYGYTF
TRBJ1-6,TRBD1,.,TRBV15,TGTGCCACCAGCAGAGATCGTGTCTCAGGGGGTACCCTCCACTTT,CATSRDRVSGGTLHF
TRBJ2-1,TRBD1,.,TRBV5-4,TGTGCCAGCAGCCCGTTAAGGGACAGGTACAATGAGCAGTTCTTC,CASSPLRDRYNEQFF
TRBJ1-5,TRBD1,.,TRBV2,TGTGCCAGCAGTGAGGGTCTTGTGGGACAGGGCGGTCAGCCCCAGCATTTT,CASSEGLVGQGGQPQHF
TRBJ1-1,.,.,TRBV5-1,TGCGCCAGCAGCCACTCATCTTCAGGGGCCACTGAAGCTTTCTTT,CASSHSSSGATEAFF
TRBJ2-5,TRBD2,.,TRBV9,TGTGCCAGCAGCGCTCCGGGACTAGCGGCTCAAGAGACCCAGTACTTC,CASSAPGLAAQETQYF
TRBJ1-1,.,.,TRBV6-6,TGTGCCAGCAGTTACGGTGGGGCTGGTGGCACTGAAGCTTTCTTT,CASSYGGAGGTEAFF
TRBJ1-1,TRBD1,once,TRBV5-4,TGTGCCAGCAGCTTGGGGGGAGGACAGGGGGCAGGGCGCACTGAAGCTTTCTTT,CASSLGGGQGAGRTEAFF
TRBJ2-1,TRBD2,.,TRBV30,TGTGCCTGGACTGGACTAGCGGTAAATGAGCAGTTCTTC,CAWTGLAVNEQFF
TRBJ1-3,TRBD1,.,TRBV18,TGTGCCAGCTCACCCGGACAGGGGGTGAGAAACACCATATATTTT,CASSPGQGVRNTIYF
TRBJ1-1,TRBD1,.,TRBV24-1,TGTGCCACCAGTGAAGGGGGCGGAAGAGACACTGAAGCTTTCTTT,CATSEGGGRDTEAFF
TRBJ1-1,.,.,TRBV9,TGTGCCAGCAGCGTAGGAGGGGGTGGAAACACTGAAGCTTTCTTT,CASSVGGGGNTEAFF
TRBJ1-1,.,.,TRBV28,TGTGCCAGCACACGGCGGGAGGGCACTGAAGCTTTCTTT,CASTRREGTEAFF
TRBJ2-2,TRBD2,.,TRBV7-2,TGTGCCAGCAGCTTAGTTAGCGGGAATCCCGGGGAGCTGTTTTTT,CASSLVSGNPGELFF
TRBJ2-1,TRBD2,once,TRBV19,TGTGCCAGTAGTATAGTTTTCCCTAGCGGGATTACCCGGAACAATGAGCAGTTCTTC,CASSIVFPSGITRNNEQFF
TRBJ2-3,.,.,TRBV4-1,TGCGCCAGCAGCCCCGGGAACGGCCCAGATACGCAGTATTTT,CASSPGNGPDTQYF
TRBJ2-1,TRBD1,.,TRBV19,TGTGCCAGTAGAAGGACAGGGGGCAATGAGCAGTTCTTC,CASRRTGGNEQFF
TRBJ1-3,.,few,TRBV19,TGTGCCAGTAGTACCACGGTGAGCTCTGGAAACACCATATATTTT,CASSTTVSSGNTIYF
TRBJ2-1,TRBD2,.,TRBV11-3,TGTGCCAGCAGCTTCACGGGACTAGCGGGAGGGCCGGCTTACAATGAGCAGTTCTTC,CASSFTGLAGGPAYNEQFF
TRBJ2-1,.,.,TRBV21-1,TGTGCCAGCAGCAAAGAGGGCGGGTCCGACAATGAGCAGTTCTTC,CASSKEGGSDNEQFF
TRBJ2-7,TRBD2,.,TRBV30,TGTGCCTGGAGTCTAGCGGGGCCCTACGAGCAGTACTTC,CAWSLAGPYEQYF
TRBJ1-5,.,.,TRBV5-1,TGCGCCAGCAGCTTGGGGGAGAGACAGCCCCAGCATTTT,CASSLGERQPQHF